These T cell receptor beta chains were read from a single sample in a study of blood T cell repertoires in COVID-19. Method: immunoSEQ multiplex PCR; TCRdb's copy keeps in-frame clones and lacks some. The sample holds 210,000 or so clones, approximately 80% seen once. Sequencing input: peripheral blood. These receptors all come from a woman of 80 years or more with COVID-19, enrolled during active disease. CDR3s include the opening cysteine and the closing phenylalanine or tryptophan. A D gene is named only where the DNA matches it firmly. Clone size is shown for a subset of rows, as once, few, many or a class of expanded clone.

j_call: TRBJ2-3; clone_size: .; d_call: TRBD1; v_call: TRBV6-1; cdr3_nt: TGTGCCAGCAGTGAGTCAGGACAGGGGCTGATCGGTACGCAGTATTTT; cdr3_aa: CASSESGQGLIGTQYF
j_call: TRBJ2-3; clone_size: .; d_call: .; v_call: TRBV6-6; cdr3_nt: TGTGCCAGCAGTAGATCCTCGGCAGATACGCAGTATTTT; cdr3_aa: CASSRSSADTQYF
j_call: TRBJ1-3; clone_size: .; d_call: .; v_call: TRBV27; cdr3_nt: TGTGCCAGCAGATCACAGGGTTCTGGAAACACCATATATTTT; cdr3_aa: CASRSQGSGNTIYF
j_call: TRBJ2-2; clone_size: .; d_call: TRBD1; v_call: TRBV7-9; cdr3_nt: TGTGCCAGCAGCTTACACAGGGGACCCGGGGAGCTGTTTTTT; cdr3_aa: CASSLHRGPGELFF
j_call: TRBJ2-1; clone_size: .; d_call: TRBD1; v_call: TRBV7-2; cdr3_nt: TGTGCCAGCAGCAAGGGGGGACAGGCGCTCCATGAGCAGTTCTTC; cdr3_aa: CASSKGGQALHEQFF
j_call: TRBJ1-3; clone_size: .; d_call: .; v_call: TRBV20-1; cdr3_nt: TGCAGTGCTAGTCAGGGGATACGGGGCGGAAACACCATATATTTT; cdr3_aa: CSASQGIRGGNTIYF
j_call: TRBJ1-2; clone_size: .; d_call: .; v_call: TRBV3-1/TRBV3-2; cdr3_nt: TGTGCCAGCAGCCAAGTCAGAACCTATGGCTACACCTTC; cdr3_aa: CASSQVRTYGYTF
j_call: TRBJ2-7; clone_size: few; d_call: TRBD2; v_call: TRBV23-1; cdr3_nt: TGCGCCAGCAGTCAATCGCTCGCGGGAGCGATCTACGAGCAGTACTTC; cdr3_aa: CASSQSLAGAIYEQYF
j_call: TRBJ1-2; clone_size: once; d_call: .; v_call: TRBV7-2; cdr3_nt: TGTGCCAGCAGCTTGGACAGTTTCTATGGCTACACCTTC; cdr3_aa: CASSLDSFYGYTF
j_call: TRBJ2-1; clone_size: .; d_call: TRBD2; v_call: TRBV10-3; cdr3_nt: TGTGCCACATTAGCGGGGGGGCACAATGAGCAGTTCTTC; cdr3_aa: CATLAGGHNEQFF
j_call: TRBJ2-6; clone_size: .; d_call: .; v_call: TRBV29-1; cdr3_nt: TGCAGCGTTAGGGAGGCCAGTGCCAACGTCCTGACTTTC; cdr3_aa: CSVREASANVLTF
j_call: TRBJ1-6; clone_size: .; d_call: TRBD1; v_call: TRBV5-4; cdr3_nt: TGTGCCAGCAGCTTGGCCGGGACAGGGGCGGGATCCTATAATTCACCCCTCCACTTT; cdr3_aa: CASSLAGTGAGSYNSPLHF
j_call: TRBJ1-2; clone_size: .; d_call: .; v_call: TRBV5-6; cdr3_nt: TGTGCCAGCAGCTTCAGGGCCTCAGGCTACACCTTC; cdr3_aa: CASSFRASGYTF
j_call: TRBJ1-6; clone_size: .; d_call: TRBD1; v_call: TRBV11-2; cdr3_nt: TGTGCCAGCAGCTTAGAGCGTTGGCAGGGGGGTTCACCCCTCCACTTT; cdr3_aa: CASSLERWQGGSPLHF
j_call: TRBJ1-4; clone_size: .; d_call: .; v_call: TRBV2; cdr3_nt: TGTGCCAGCAGTGTAGGGGTTCAGGGAAAACTGTTTTTT; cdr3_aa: CASSVGVQGKLFF
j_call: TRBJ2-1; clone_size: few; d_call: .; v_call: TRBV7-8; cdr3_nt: TGTGCCAGCAGACGAGGGATGGCGGTTCTTGCCTACAATGAGCAGTTCTTC; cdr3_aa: CASRRGMAVLAYNEQFF
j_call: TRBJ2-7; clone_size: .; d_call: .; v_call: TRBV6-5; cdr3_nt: TGTGCCAGCATGGGCAGGGACGAGCAGTACTTC; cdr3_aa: CASMGRDEQYF
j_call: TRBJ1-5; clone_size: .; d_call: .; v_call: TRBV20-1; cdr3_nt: TGCAGTGCTAGTGACGGGGATCAGCCCCAGCATTTT; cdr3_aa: CSASDGDQPQHF
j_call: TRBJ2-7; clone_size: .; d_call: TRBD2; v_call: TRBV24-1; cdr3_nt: TGTGCCACCAGTGAGGGAGGGGTCTACGAGCAGTACTTC; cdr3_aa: CATSEGGVYEQYF
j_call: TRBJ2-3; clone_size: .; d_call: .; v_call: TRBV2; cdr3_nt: TGTGCCAGCAGGGCCAGGGGCGGGAGTGTTGATACGCAGTATTTT; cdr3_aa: CASRARGGSVDTQYF
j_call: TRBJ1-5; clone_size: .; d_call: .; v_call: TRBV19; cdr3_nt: TGTGCCAGTAGCTTATTAAATCAGCCCCAGCATTTT; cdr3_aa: CASSLLNQPQHF
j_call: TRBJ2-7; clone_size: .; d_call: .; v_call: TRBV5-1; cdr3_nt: TGCGCCAGCAGCTCCCCGGGGGGCGACTACGAGCAGTACTTC; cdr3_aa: CASSSPGGDYEQYF
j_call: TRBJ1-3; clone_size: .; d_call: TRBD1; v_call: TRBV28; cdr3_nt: TGTGCCAGCAGTTTACTTCTGACAGGGGCGGCATCTGGAAACACCATATATTTT; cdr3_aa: CASSLLLTGAASGNTIYF
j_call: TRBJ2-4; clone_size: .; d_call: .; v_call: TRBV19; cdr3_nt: TGTGCCAGTAGTACGGGACTAGCCAAAAACATTCAGTACTTC; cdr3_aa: CASSTGLAKNIQYF
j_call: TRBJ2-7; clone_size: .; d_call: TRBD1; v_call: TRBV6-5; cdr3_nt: TGTGCCAGTCGGACAGGGTGGGACGAGCAGTACTTC; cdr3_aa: CASRTGWDEQYF
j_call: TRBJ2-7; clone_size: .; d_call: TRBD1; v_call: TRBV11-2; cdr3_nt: TGTGCCAGCAGCTTTTTGAGGGGACAGGGGAGCCACGAGCAGTACTTC; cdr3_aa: CASSFLRGQGSHEQYF
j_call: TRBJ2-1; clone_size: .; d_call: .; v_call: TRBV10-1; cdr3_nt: TGCGCCAGCAGTCGCGACAGGCCGAGCTCCTACAATGAGCAGTTCTTC; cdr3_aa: CASSRDRPSSYNEQFF
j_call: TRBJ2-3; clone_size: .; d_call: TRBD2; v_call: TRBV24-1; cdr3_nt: TGTGCCACCAAAATAGCGGGGTGCACAGATACGCAGTATTTT; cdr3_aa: CATKIAGCTDTQYF
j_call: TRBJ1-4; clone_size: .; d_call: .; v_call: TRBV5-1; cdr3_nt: TGCGCCAGCAGCGGGGGCTGGGGTGAAAAACTGTTTTTT; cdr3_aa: CASSGGWGEKLFF
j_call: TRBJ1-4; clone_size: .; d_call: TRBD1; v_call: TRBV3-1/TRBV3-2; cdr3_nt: TGTGCCAGCAGCCAAGCGGGGACAGGAGATGAAAAACTGTTTTTT; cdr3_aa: CASSQAGTGDEKLFF
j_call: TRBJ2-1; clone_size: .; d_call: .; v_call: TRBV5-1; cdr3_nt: TGCGCCAGCAGCCTAGATACAGGGTCAGGTGAGCAGTTCTTC; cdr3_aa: CASSLDTGSGEQFF
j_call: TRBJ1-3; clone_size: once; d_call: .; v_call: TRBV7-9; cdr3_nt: TGTGCCAGCAGCTTGGAAGGGGGGGTCGGAAACACCATATATTTT; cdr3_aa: CASSLEGGVGNTIYF
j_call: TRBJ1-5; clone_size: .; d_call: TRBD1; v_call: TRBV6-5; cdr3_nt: TGTGCCAGCAAGCGACAGGGGGACAGCAATCAGCCCCAGCATTTT; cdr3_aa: CASKRQGDSNQPQHF
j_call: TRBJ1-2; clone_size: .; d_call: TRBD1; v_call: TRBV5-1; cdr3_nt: TGCGCCAGCAGTTCCGGACAGGGCGATGGCTACACCTTC; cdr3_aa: CASSSGQGDGYTF
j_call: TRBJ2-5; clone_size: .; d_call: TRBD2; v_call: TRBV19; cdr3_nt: TGTGCCAGTAGTATAGGATCACTAGCGGGGGGTCAGTACTTC; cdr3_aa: CASSIGSLAGGQYF
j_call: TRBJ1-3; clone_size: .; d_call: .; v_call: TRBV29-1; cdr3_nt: TGCAGCGTTGCGGAGCAAGCTGGAAACACCATATATTTT; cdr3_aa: CSVAEQAGNTIYF
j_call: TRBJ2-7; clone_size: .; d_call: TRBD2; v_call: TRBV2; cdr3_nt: TGTGCCAGCAGGTGGACTAGCGGACCTTACGAGCAGTACTTC; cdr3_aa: CASRWTSGPYEQYF
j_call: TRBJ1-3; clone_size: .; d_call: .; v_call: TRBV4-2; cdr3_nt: TGTGCCAGCAGCCAAGGACAATCAGGGGCTCTTGGAAACACCATATATTTT; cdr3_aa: CASSQGQSGALGNTIYF
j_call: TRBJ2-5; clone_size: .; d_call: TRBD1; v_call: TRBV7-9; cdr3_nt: TGTGCCAGCAGTCCCACTGGACAGGGGGCAGAGACCCAGTACTTC; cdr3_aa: CASSPTGQGAETQYF
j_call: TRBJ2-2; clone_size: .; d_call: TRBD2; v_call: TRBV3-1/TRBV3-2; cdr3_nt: TGTGCCAGCAGCTACATGACTAGCGGGGGGGGAACCGGGGAGCTGTTTTTT; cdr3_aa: CASSYMTSGGGTGELFF
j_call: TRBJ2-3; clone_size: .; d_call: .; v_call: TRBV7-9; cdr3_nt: TGTGCCAGCAGCTTAGGAGATGGGTGGAGCATTGTGGATACGCAGTATTTT; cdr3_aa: CASSLGDGWSIVDTQYF
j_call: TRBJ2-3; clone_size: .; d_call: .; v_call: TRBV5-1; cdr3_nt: TGCGCCAGCAGCCCGGACAGATCAGATACGCAGTATTTT; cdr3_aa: CASSPDRSDTQYF
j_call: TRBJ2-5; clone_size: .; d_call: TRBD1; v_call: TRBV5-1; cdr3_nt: TGCGCCAGCAGCCTAGGGACAGGACCACACGGGACCCAGTACTTC; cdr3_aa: CASSLGTGPHGTQYF
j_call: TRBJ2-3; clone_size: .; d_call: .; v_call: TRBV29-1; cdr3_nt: TGCAGCGTTGAAGGTGGAGCGGGCGCCGCAGATACGCAGTATTTT; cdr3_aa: CSVEGGAGAADTQYF
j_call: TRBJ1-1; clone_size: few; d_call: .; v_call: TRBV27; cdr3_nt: TGTGCCAGCAGTAAGGGTGGGGGCGGCACTGAAGCTTTCTTT; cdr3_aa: CASSKGGGGTEAFF
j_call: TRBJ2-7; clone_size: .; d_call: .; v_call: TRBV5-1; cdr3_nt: TGCGCCAGCAGTCCCGGGCAGGGAGGACGGAGCTCCTACGAGCAGTACTTC; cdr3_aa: CASSPGQGGRSSYEQYF
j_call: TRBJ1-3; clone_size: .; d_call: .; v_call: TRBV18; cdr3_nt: TGTGCCAGCTCCCAGAAAACAGGAAACTCTGGAAACACCATATATTTT; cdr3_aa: CASSQKTGNSGNTIYF
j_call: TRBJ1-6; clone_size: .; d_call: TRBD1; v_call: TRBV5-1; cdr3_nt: TGCGCCAGCAGCTTCCGACAGGGGGCGGCGGATAATTCACCCCTCCACTTT; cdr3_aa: CASSFRQGAADNSPLHF
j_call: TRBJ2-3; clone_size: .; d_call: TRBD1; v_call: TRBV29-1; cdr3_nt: TGCAGCGTTCCCGGGGACAGGGGATACCCAGATACGCAGTATTTT; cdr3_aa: CSVPGDRGYPDTQYF
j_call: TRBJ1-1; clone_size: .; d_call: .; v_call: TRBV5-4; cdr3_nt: TGTGCCAGCAGCTTGGCACAGGGCATGAACACTGAAGCTTTCTTT; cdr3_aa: CASSLAQGMNTEAFF
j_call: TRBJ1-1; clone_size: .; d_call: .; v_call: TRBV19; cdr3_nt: TGTGCCAGTAGTATAAGGGGACATTCGAACACTGAAGCTTTCTTT; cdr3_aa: CASSIRGHSNTEAFF
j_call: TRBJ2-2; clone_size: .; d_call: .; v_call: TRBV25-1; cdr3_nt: TGTGCCAGCACCGCGGGGTCCACCGGGGAGCTGTTTTTT; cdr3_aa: CASTAGSTGELFF